The 22 T cell receptor beta chains in this list originate from one sample, sequenced in a study of shared clonotypes between healthy human individuals. Measured with immunoSEQ multiplex PCR; TCRdb has only the in-frame clones, and not every one. The sample yields about 1.5 million clones, approximately 98% seen once. Sequenced input: naive CD4+ T cells sorted from blood. The subset here: CD45RA+ positively selected. These receptors were obtained from a man aged 25-45 years in good health.

The chain is built from TRBV28 and TRBJ1-5; D unresolved. Germline CDR1 is MDHEN and CDR2 is SYDVKM. V shed 1 base and J shed 4 bases, with 8 bases lying between them. The CDR3 covers 14 residues. The CDR3 reads CASSLLDGNQPQHF. As DNA, the CDR3 is TGTGCCAGCAGTTTATTGGACGGGAATCAGCCCCAGCATTTT.

The chain uses TRBV9 and TRBJ2-3, with D unclear. With 4 bases removed from V and 3 bases from J, the gap between germline ends came to 15 bases. Germline lookup yields CDR1 SGDLS and CDR2 YYNGEE. The length of the CDR3 is 15 residues. This CDR3 is CASSPRTIGTDTQYF. For the CDR3, the DNA is TGTGCCAGCAGCCCAAGAACGATAGGGACAGATACGCAGTATTTT.

V usage is TRBV29-1 and J usage is TRBJ1-5, with 11 bases that match TRBD1. This CDR3 region has 14 residues. The germline gives CDR1 SQVTM, CDR2 ANQGSEA. The V and J ends lost 6 bases and 7 bases, in that order; junction bases with no gene match: 8. CDR3 in amino acids: CSVITGTGGQPQHF. The CDR3 bases are TGCAGCGTGATAACCGGGACAGGGGGACAGCCCCAGCATTTT.

The DNA of the CDR3 is TGTGCCAGTAGTATTCAGAGACTAGCGGGGGACACAGATACGCAGTATTTT. Translation: CASSIQRLAGDTDTQYF. The genes are TRBV19 and TRBJ2-3, with 12 nucleotides matching TRBD2. After removal of 3 bases from V and 2 bases from J, the junction contained 6 bases not matched to a gene. The CDR3 runs to 17 residues. CDR1 LNHDA and CDR2 SQIVND come from the germline V gene (reference sequence).

This chain joins TRBV10-3 and TRBJ2-1; possibly TRBD1 for D (5 bases). Between the trimmed V and J ends, which lost 4 bases and 10 bases, there was a span of 11 bases. CDR1 ENHRY and CDR2 SYGVKD come from the germline V gene. This CDR3 spans 12 amino acids. This CDR3 is CAISGTGGEQFF. In DNA form, the CDR3 reads TGTGCCATCAGTGGAACAGGCGGCGAGCAGTTCTTC.

This chain connects TRBV7-2 to TRBJ1-2; 7 bases map to TRBD1. The germline V gene encodes CDR1 SGHTA and CDR2 FQGNSA. The CDR3 spans 16 residues. Trimming removed 3 bases from V and 0 bases from J; junction bases left unmatched: 7. Written as DNA, the CDR3 is TGTGCCAGCAGCTTCGGGACAGTCAGGACTAACTATGGCTACACCTTC. It translates to CASSFGTVRTNYGYTF.

The V gene is TRBV29-1, the J gene TRBJ2-3; D gene unclear. V dropped 4 bases and J dropped 3 bases, with 5 bases sitting between them. The CDR3 contains 11 residues. The V gene's germline CDR1 is SQVTM and CDR2 ANQGSEA. CDR3 nucleotides: TGCAGCGTTGGGCAGACAGATACGCAGTATTTT. It is translated as CSVGQTDTQYF.

This chain connects TRBV7-9 to TRBJ1-2; D perhaps matches TRBD1 (5 bases). The ends were cut back, 8 bases at V and 0 bases at J, with 13 bases in the middle. Germline V CDR1 and CDR2: SEHNR, FQNEAQ (reference sequence). The CDR3 loop spans 14 amino acids. The CDR3 loop reads CASGAPTSNYGYTF. The CDR3 nucleotides are TGTGCCAGCGGGGCCCCAACTTCTAACTATGGCTACACCTTC.

Concerning this clone: One end of the junction is discordant with germline, which a read error may explain. This rearrangement joins TRBV5-4 to TRBJ2-7; D possibly uses TRBD1 or TRBD2 (5 bases each). CDR3 length: 15 residues. CDR1 is SGHNT, CDR2 YYREEE, per germline (reference sequence). CDR3 loop: CASSQDRGRFYEQYF. In DNA form, the CDR3 reads TGCGCCAGCAGCCAAGATAGGGGACGATTCTACGAGCAGTACTTC.

The gene calls are TRBV10-1 and TRBJ2-2, with D tentatively TRBD1 (5 bases). The germline gives CDR1 WNHNN, CDR2 SYGVQD (reference sequence). This CDR3 is built from 14 residues. With 4 bases removed from V and 6 bases from J, the gap between germline ends came to 12 bases. CDR3 protein: CASSVQGRAGELFF. The CDR3 DNA sequence: TGCGCCAGCAGTGTCCAGGGAAGGGCCGGGGAGCTGTTTTTT.

The chain uses TRBV15 and TRBJ2-2; the match to TRBD2 covers 11 bases. This CDR3 has 15 residues. Germline V gene data show CDR1 as LNHNV and CDR2 as YYDKDF (reference sequence). J was trimmed by 6 bases and V by 2 bases; bases with no gene match: 2. CDR3: CATSRTSGRPGELFF. The CDR3 DNA reads TGTGCCACCAGCAGAACTAGCGGGAGACCCGGGGAGCTGTTTTTT.

V gene TRBV7-2 combines with J gene TRBJ2-7; D may match TRBD1 or TRBD2 (5 bases each). This CDR3 spans 14 amino acids. Germline values: CDR1 SGHTA, CDR2 FQGNSA. V was cut by 2 bases and J by 2 bases, with 10 bases left in between. CDR3: CASSLQGRAYEQYF. Here the CDR3 DNA reads TGTGCCAGCAGCTTACAGGGACGAGCCTACGAGCAGTACTTC.

J is TRBJ2-5 and V is TRBV30; 8 nucleotides align to TRBD2. The ends lost 4 bases at V and 1 base at J; junction bases unmatched: 8. There are 15 residues in the CDR3. CDR1 and CDR2 from the germline V gene are GTSNPN and SVGIG (reference sequence). CDR3 amino acids: CAWKVAGISQETQYF. The CDR3 DNA follows: TGTGCCTGGAAGGTAGCGGGAATCTCCCAAGAGACCCAGTACTTC.

This sequence joins TRBV28 and TRBJ1-5, with 7 positions matching TRBD1. This CDR3 region has 15 residues. Per the germline V gene, CDR1 is MDHEN and CDR2 is SYDVKM. V was pared by 6 bases and J by 6 bases, with 11 bases of the junction left unmatched. The CDR3 coding sequence is TGTGCCAGCAGCACGACAGGGACGGGGGTTCAGCCCCAGCATTTT. Translated, it gives CASSTTGTGVQPQHF.

This chain joins TRBV5-6 and TRBJ2-1; TRBD2 matches at 8 bases. V was clipped by 4 bases and J by 9 bases; unmatched bases: 9. CDR3 length: 14 amino acids. Germline V gene lookup returns CDR1 SGHDT and CDR2 YYEEEE. CDR3 nucleotides: TGTGCCAGCAGCCTGGGACTAGGGGCGGGTGAGCAGTTCTTC. Translating gives CASSLGLGAGEQFF.

The V call is TRBV7-8, the J call TRBJ2-1; TRBD2 is a possible D gene (6 bases). The CDR3 totals 13 residues. Germline V gives CDR1 SGHVS, CDR2 FQNEAQ. The ends were cut back, 1 base at V and 6 bases at J, with 7 bases in the middle. The CDR3 nucleotides read TGTGCCAGCAGCTTAGAGCGGGTCAATGAGCAGTTCTTC. Translation: CASSLERVNEQFF.

This clone was counted a single time. The rearrangement uses TRBV14 and TRBJ2-1; TRBD1 agrees at 12 bases. The J segment lost 7 bases and the V segment lost 0 bases, leaving 19 bases of the junction unmatched. Germline V CDR1 and CDR2: SGHDN, FVKESK. The length of the CDR3 is 21 residues. CDR3 sequence reads: CASSQEAPGQGAKLSLNEQFF. Here the CDR3 DNA reads TGTGCCAGCAGCCAAGAGGCCCCGGGACAGGGGGCAAAACTATCGCTTAATGAGCAGTTCTTC.

Notes on this clone: This same CDR3 is encoded by further DNA sequences in the sample. This chain joins TRBV28 and TRBJ1-2, with TRBD1 as a possible D gene (6 bases). CDR3 length: 12 residues. Germline V CDR1 and CDR2: MDHEN, SYDVKM. The ends were cut back, 5 bases at V and 4 bases at J, with 8 bases in the middle. CDR3 in amino acids: CASSGGGYGYTF. The CDR3 bases are TGTGCCAGCAGTGGAGGGGGCTATGGCTACACCTTC.

The V call is TRBV5-1, the J call TRBJ2-3; 10 bases are shared with TRBD1. With V trimmed by 4 bases and J by 2 bases, 7 bases remained unmatched. This CDR3 has 16 residues. In germline, CDR1 is SGHRS, CDR2 YFSETQ. Here the CDR3 reads CASSPGQGGPTDTQYF. The CDR3, as DNA: TGCGCCAGCAGCCCAGGACAGGGGGGCCCCACAGATACGCAGTATTTT.

The gene calls are TRBV5-4 and TRBJ2-1; D remains unclear. Germline V gene data show CDR1 as SGHNT and CDR2 as YYREEE (reference sequence). V dropped 1 base and J dropped 8 bases, with 13 bases sitting between them. This CDR3 spans 14 amino acids. The CDR3, as DNA: TGTGCCAGCAGCTTGAGATCGGTGATACATGAGCAGTTCTTC. It is translated as CASSLRSVIHEQFF.

This chain links TRBV9 with TRBJ2-1; D not certain. The CDR3 runs 12 residues. Per germline, CDR1 SGDLS and CDR2 YYNGEE. V lost 2 bases to trimming and J lost 6 bases, with 6 bases between them. In nucleotides, the CDR3 is TGTGCCAGCAGCGTCAAGGGCAATGAGCAGTTCTTC. Translation gives CASSVKGNEQFF.

This rearrangement joins TRBV4-1 to TRBJ2-2; 11 bases map to TRBD2. Germline V gene sequence: CDR1 MGHRA, CDR2 YSYEKL. The length of the CDR3 is 16 residues. V was clipped by 3 bases and J by 15 bases; unmatched bases: 15. The CDR3 nucleotides are TGCGCCAGCAGCCATCTGGGGACTAGCGGCCCCAACTGGGTGTTTTTT. Its protein product is CASSHLGTSGPNWVFF.